This TCR beta chain was captured in a study of post-analysis software for immune sequencing data. Study-wide context: Progressive-relapsing, secondary progressive and relapsing-remitting multiple sclerosis were among the disease courses included. Study findings and constraints: Four to six TRBV segments, including TRBV5-6, TRBV5-1 and TRBV20-1, were more frequent in patients than controls.

Unique molecular identifiers had been added to the TCR beta cDNA libraries. The authors obtained 500,000 or so cDNA molecules from roughly 1.1 to 9.2 million T cells. TCRdb ran MiXCR on the PCR reads and lists one entry per CDR3 protein. The table has approximately 660,000 distinct CDR3 sequences, roughly three fifths seen once; the top ten hold 11%. This CDR3 region has 14 residues. V was trimmed by 4 bases and J by 8 bases, leaving 15 bases between them. Germline CDR1 and CDR2: SGHDN and FVKESK. This clonotype has just one count. No antigen is known for it. The V call is TRBV14, the J call TRBJ2-1; tentatively, D is TRBD2 (5 bases). Sequencing used blood. The TCR comes from a girl aged 2-9 years with multiple sclerosis. The DNA of the CDR3 is TGTGCCAGCAGCCTAGTAATGGGAGTCGATGAGCAGTTCTTC. Encoded protein: CASSLVMGVDEQFF. The complete variable domain, with remaining parts taken from reference TRBV14 and TRBJ2-1, reads EAGVTQFPSHSVIEKGQTVTLRCDPISGHDNLYWYRRVMGKEIKFLLHFVKESKQDESGMPNNRFLAERTGGTYSTLKVQPAELEDSGVYFCASSLVMGVDEQFFGPGTRLTVL.